A single sample is the source of the 28 T cell receptor beta chains below, sequenced in a study of blood T cell repertoires in COVID-19. Produced via immunoSEQ multiplex PCR; TCRdb's table is partial and in-frame only. The profile covers approximately 350,000 clones, with 87% appearing a single time and almost 3% taken by the ten largest. The sequencing sample was made of PBMCs or T cells enriched from blood (not recorded which). These receptors all come from a woman aged 30 to 39 who had recovered from COVID-19.

The V gene is TRBV5-6, the J gene TRBJ1-6, with D perhaps TRBD1 (5 bases). This CDR3 has 14 residues. From germline, CDR1 is SGHDT and CDR2 YYEEEE. Trimming cost V 2 bases and J 5 bases, with 8 bases left between them. DNA of the CDR3: TGTGCCAGCAGCTTCGGCAGGGATAATTCACCCCTCCACTTT. Its translation is CASSFGRDNSPLHF. The full variable domain, its missing parts supplied by reference TRBV5-6 and TRBJ1-6, is DAGVTQSPTHLIKTRGQQVTLRCSPKSGHDTVSWYQQALGQGPQFIFQYYEEEERQRGNFPDRFSGHQFPNYSSELNVNALLLGDSALYLCASSFGRDNSPLHFGNGTRLTVT.

V is TRBV25-1 and J is TRBJ2-6, with 7 bases matching TRBD1. J was trimmed by 2 bases and V by 3 bases; bases with no gene match: 4. Germline V lookup: CDR1 MGHDK, CDR2 SYGVNS. The CDR3 sequence is 16 residues long. This CDR3 is CASSDETGTGANVLTF. For the CDR3, the DNA is TGTGCCAGCAGTGATGAGACAGGGACTGGGGCCAACGTCCTGACTTTC.

The chain employs TRBV12-3 or TRBV12-4 and TRBJ1-3; the D is unclear. CDR3 size: 13 residues. V was shortened by 6 bases and J by 0 bases, with 6 bases between the two germline ends. CDR3 DNA sequence: TGTGCCAGCAGGCGCTCCTCTGGAAACACCATATATTTT. Translation gives CASRRSSGNTIYF.

Concerning this clone itself: Relative to the germline gene, one junction end is altered; a read error may explain this. The chain employs TRBV7-6 and TRBJ2-2; D is unresolved. The CDR3 is 9 amino acids. Per germline, CDR1 SGHVS and CDR2 FNYEAQ. CDR3 region: CTNTGELFF. The CDR3 nucleotides read TGCACAAACACCGGGGAGCTGTTTTTT.

V and J are TRBV28 and TRBJ2-7, with TRBD1 matching 8 bases. This CDR3 has 14 residues. After removal of 4 bases from V and 2 bases from J, the junction contained 4 bases not matched to a gene. Germline CDR1 and CDR2: MDHEN and SYDVKM. The CDR3 is CASSYPGQAYEQYF. CDR3 bases: TGTGCCAGCAGTTACCCGGGACAGGCCTACGAGCAGTACTTC. The entire variable domain, with the rest obtained from reference TRBV28 and TRBJ2-7, is as follows: DVKVTQSSRYLVKRTGEKVFLECVQDMDHENMFWYRQDPGLGLRLIYFSYDVKMKEKGDIPEGYSVSREKKERFSLILESASTNQTSMYLCASSYPGQAYEQYFGPGTRLTVT.

The chain has TRBV5-1 and TRBJ2-5, with a possible D match to TRBD2 (6 bases). The V and J ends lost 1 base and 2 bases respectively, with 15 bases between them. The CDR3 length is 16 residues. Germline CDR1 SGHRS, CDR2 YFSETQ. CDR3: CASSLQSGFSQETQYF. The CDR3 region has the DNA TGCGCCAGCAGCTTGCAGAGCGGGTTTTCTCAAGAGACCCAGTACTTC.

The CDR3 loop reads CAWSDTNDSHNGYTF. In DNA, the CDR3 is TGTGCCTGGAGTGATACCAATGACAGCCATAATGGCTACACCTTC. The chain couples TRBV30 to TRBJ1-2; TRBD1 might be the D (5 bases). The V gene's germline CDR1 is GTSNPN and CDR2 SVGIG (reference sequence). Trimming cost V 1 base and J 6 bases, with 18 bases left between them. This CDR3 has 15 amino acids.

The rearrangement links TRBV11-2 to TRBJ2-7, with 9 positions matching TRBD1. The ends lost 0 bases at V and 6 bases at J; junction bases unmatched: 6. Germline CDR1 reads SGHAT; CDR2 reads FQNNGV. This CDR3 has 15 amino acids. The CDR3 sequence is CASSLDRTGVGEQYF. CDR3 DNA: TGTGCCAGCAGCTTAGATAGGACAGGGGTGGGCGAGCAGTACTTC.

This clone was found once. V and J are TRBV9 and TRBJ2-3, with 7 nucleotides matching TRBD2. The germline CDR1 and CDR2 sequences are SGDLS and YYNGEE. CDR3 size: 17 residues. V was clipped by 4 bases and J by 0 bases; unmatched bases: 11. The CDR3 coding sequence is TGTGCCAGCAGCACGCCGCCGGGGGGACCCAGCACAGATACGCAGTATTTT. This translates into CASSTPPGGPSTDTQYF.

The chain's CDR3 is CSVEHAQRYGSGYGYTF. The CDR3 DNA reads TGCAGCGTTGAACACGCCCAACGGTACGGTTCGGGCTATGGCTACACCTTC. The V and J genes are TRBV29-1 and TRBJ1-2, with D hard to call. The CDR3 totals 17 residues. Germline V gene data show CDR1 as SQVTM and CDR2 as ANQGSEA. V gave up 2 bases and J gave up 4 bases, with 23 bases separating them.

The chain has TRBV28 and TRBJ1-2, with D tentatively TRBD1 (5 bases). Trimming removed 2 bases at V and 6 bases at J, with 19 bases between. Germline values: CDR1 MDHEN, CDR2 SYDVKM. The CDR3 spans 16 residues. The CDR3 spells CASSLPLGGDRHGYTF. CDR3 nucleotides: TGTGCCAGCAGTTTACCTCTTGGGGGGGACCGTCATGGCTACACCTTC.

The rearrangement links TRBV21-1 to TRBJ2-3; the listed D gene, TRBD1, was not tested against the DNA. TRBV21-1 is recorded as a pseudogene. This CDR3 spans 17 amino acids. CDR3 loop: CASSNPGEQGNTDTQYF. CDR3 nucleotide sequence: TGTGCCAGCAGCAATCCAGGGGAACAGGGTAACACAGATACGCAGTATTTT.

The chain carries TRBV7-3 and TRBJ2-3; 11 nucleotides match TRBD2. The CDR3 has 15 residues. The V and J ends lost 5 bases and 5 bases, in that order; junction bases with no gene match: 6. In germline, CDR1 is SGHTA, CDR2 FQGTGA. This CDR3 reads CASSVAGGPVDTQYF. The DNA of the CDR3 is TGTGCCAGCAGCGTAGCGGGGGGGCCTGTAGATACGCAGTATTTT.

V is TRBV2 and J is TRBJ2-5; D perhaps matches TRBD1 (5 bases). The CDR3 totals 12 residues. Germline-derived CDR1 and CDR2 are SNHLY and FYNNEI. With 1 base removed from V and 7 bases from J, the gap between germline ends came to 7 bases. DNA of the CDR3: TGTGCCAGCAGTGAAGAGGGGCTGACCCAGTACTTC. Translation gives CASSEEGLTQYF.

The CDR3 sequence: CASSLGQTSGRINEQFF. The CDR3 bases are TGCGCCAGCAGCCTCGGACAGACTAGCGGGCGGATAAATGAGCAGTTCTTC. V gene TRBV5-1 combines with J gene TRBJ2-1; 10 bases are a match to TRBD2. CDR1 is SGHRS and CDR2 is YFSETQ in the germline V gene. This CDR3 has 17 amino acids. The V and J ends lost 4 bases and 7 bases, in that order; junction bases with no gene match: 14.

The chain links TRBV5-6 to TRBJ2-3, with 8 bases lining up with TRBD2. Germline-derived CDR1 and CDR2 are SGHDT and YYEEEE. The CDR3 totals 16 residues. V trimming: 0 bases; J trimming: 3 bases; junction bases outside the gene matches: 6. CDR3 bases: TGTGCCAGCAGCTTGGGGACTAGCTCGGGGACAGATACGCAGTATTTT. Translated, it gives CASSLGTSSGTDTQYF.

The chain recombines TRBV7-9 with TRBJ2-2; 9 positions agree with TRBD2. Germline trimming cut 0 bases from V and 5 bases from J; bases unmatched to any gene: 4. The CDR3 loop spans 16 amino acids. Germline CDR1 and CDR2: SEHNR and FQNEAQ (reference sequence). CDR3 region: CASSLAGLAGTGELFF. In nucleotides, the CDR3 is TGTGCCAGCAGCTTAGCGGGACTAGCTGGAACCGGGGAGCTGTTTTTT.

This clone was seen only a few times. The DNA of the CDR3 is TGTGCCAGCAGCTTAGATCATTCTGAGCAGTTCTTC. It codes for CASSLDHSEQFF. The chain uses TRBV7-9 and TRBJ2-1; D is uncertain. V was clipped by 1 base and J by 9 bases, with 7 bases between them. The CDR3 sequence is 12 residues long. Germline CDR1 reads SEHNR; CDR2 reads FQNEAQ (reference sequence).

The gene calls are TRBV7-9 and TRBJ1-2; TRBD1 aligns across 12 bases. V was pared by 1 base and J by 6 bases, with 3 bases of the junction left unmatched. The CDR3 loop spans 15 amino acids. The V gene's germline CDR1 is SEHNR and CDR2 FQNEAQ (reference sequence). The CDR3 reads CASSLVGTGGNGYTF. CDR3 DNA: TGTGCCAGCAGCTTAGTAGGGACAGGGGGCAATGGCTACACCTTC. Supplemented by reference TRBV7-9 and TRBJ1-2, the full variable domain reads DTGVSQNPRHKITKRGQNVTFRCDPISEHNRLYWYRQTLGQGPEFLTYFQNEAQLEKSRLLSDRFSAERPKGSFSTLEIQRTEQGDSAMYLCASSLVGTGGNGYTFGSGTRLTVV.

The chain links TRBV28 to TRBJ1-4, with 7 nucleotides matching TRBD1. J was trimmed by 7 bases and V by 6 bases; bases with no gene match: 8. This CDR3 spans 14 amino acids. Germline V gives CDR1 MDHEN, CDR2 SYDVKM. CDR3 nucleotides: TGTGCCAGCAGCTTGGGGCAGGGGGTTGAAAAACTGTTTTTT. Encoded protein: CASSLGQGVEKLFF.

The chain joins TRBV2 to TRBJ2-5, with TRBD2 matching over 9 bases. After removal of 5 bases from V and 5 bases from J, the junction contained 9 bases not matched to a gene. From germline, CDR1 is SNHLY and CDR2 FYNNEI. The CDR3 length is 15 residues. CDR3 in amino acids: CASSPGPSGTETQYF. In DNA form, the CDR3 reads TGTGCCAGCAGTCCCGGTCCTAGCGGGACCGAGACCCAGTACTTC.

The sample holds a few counts of this clone. The V call is TRBV5-5, the J call TRBJ2-2; weak D call: TRBD2 (6 bases). CDR1 and CDR2 from the germline V gene are SGHKS and YYEKEE (reference sequence). The CDR3 has 15 amino acids. With 0 bases removed from V and 5 bases from J, the gap between germline ends came to 11 bases. The CDR3 reads CASSLDPSETGELFF. CDR3 nucleotides: TGTGCCAGCAGCTTGGATCCTAGCGAGACCGGGGAGCTGTTTTTT.

V gene TRBV5-1 combines with J gene TRBJ1-5; D is unresolved. Germline-derived CDR1 and CDR2 are SGHRS and YFSETQ. This CDR3 has 15 amino acids. Trimming removed 0 bases from V and 0 bases from J, with 7 bases in between. CDR3 region: CASSLGGTSNQPQHF. The CDR3 DNA is TGCGCCAGCAGCTTGGGCGGAACTAGCAATCAGCCCCAGCATTTT. Full variable domain (remainder filled in from reference TRBV5-1 and TRBJ1-5): KAGVTQTPRYLIKTRGQQVTLSCSPISGHRSVSWYQQTPGQGLQFLFEYFSETQRNKGNFPGRFSGRQFSNSRSEMNVSTLELGDSALYLCASSLGGTSNQPQHFGDGTRLSIL.

V gene TRBV29-1 combines with J gene TRBJ2-3; 11 bases match TRBD2. The CDR3 consists of 15 residues. Per the germline V gene, CDR1 is SQVTM and CDR2 is ANQGSEA. Trimming at V came to 1 base and at J to 5 bases, leaving 5 bases not matched to a gene. CDR3 bases: TGCAGCGTTGAAGTGGCTAGCGGGGGGTTAGATACGCAGTATTTT. It codes for CSVEVASGGLDTQYF.

The chain employs TRBV2 and TRBJ1-2, with D unresolved. Looked up from germline, CDR1 is SNHLY and CDR2 is FYNNEI. This CDR3 is built from 12 residues. V lost 4 bases, J lost 8 bases, and 11 bases lay in between. CDR3 DNA: TGTGCCAGCAGTGTAGGAGGGAGGGGCTACACCTTC. Translated, it gives CASSVGGRGYTF.

The chain uses TRBV28 and TRBJ2-1; a weak D match, TRBD1 (6 bases). This CDR3 region has 16 residues. Germline assignment: CDR1 MDHEN and CDR2 SYDVKM. Trimming removed 2 bases from V and 0 bases from J, with 11 bases in between. The CDR3 DNA is TGTGCCAGCAGTTTACCGGGACAACCCTCCTACAATGAGCAGTTCTTC. This encodes CASSLPGQPSYNEQFF.

The chain joins TRBV5-1 to TRBJ2-3, with D possibly TRBD2 on 6 matching bases. The germline V gene encodes CDR1 SGHRS and CDR2 YFSETQ. The CDR3 runs to 13 residues. V was trimmed by 4 bases and J by 2 bases, leaving 8 bases between them. CDR3 nucleotide sequence: TGCGCCAGCAGCAGACTAGTCACAGATACGCAGTATTTT. It encodes CASSRLVTDTQYF.

The V gene is TRBV7-2, the J gene TRBJ2-7; 10 bases match TRBD1. The germline gives CDR1 SGHTA, CDR2 FQGNSA. This CDR3 is built from 15 residues. The junction had 8 bases not matched to a gene; V was cut back by 5 bases and J by 4 bases. The CDR3 reads CASSPTRDRGYEQYF. The CDR3 DNA reads TGTGCCAGCAGCCCGACCCGGGACAGGGGATACGAGCAGTACTTC.